This T cell receptor (beta chain) emerged from a study of OX40 agonist ivuxolimab in advanced cancers. The CDR3 loop spans 12 amino acids. From germline, CDR1 is SGHTA and CDR2 FQGNSA. Trimming took 4 bases from V and 9 from J, leaving 12 bases between them. Sequencing used immunoSEQ multiplex PCR; TCRdb keeps in-frame clones, though not all of them. The data hold fewer than 85,000 clones, with 90% to 95% observed a single time. The TCR was taken from an adult with an advanced solid tumor such as melanoma, head and neck, liver or kidney cancer. The material sequenced was CD4+ or CD8+ T cells sorted from blood, taken in a trial of the OX40 agonist ivuxolimab. The rearrangement uses TRBV7-2 and TRBJ2-5, with D possibly TRBD2 on 6 matching bases. The CDR3 sequence is CASSSGWGAQYF. CDR3 coding DNA: TGTGCCAGCAGCTCTGGATGGGGGGCCCAGTACTTC.